One and the same sample provided the 5 T cell receptor beta chains below, sequenced in a study of blood T cell repertoires in COVID-19. TCRdb keeps only in-frame clones here, not all; method: immunoSEQ multiplex PCR. The sample shows about 74,000 clones, roughly 85% of them seen only once. Sequenced input: peripheral blood. The receptor source for this set is a man in his forties or fifties with acute or convalescent COVID-19.

A word on this clone: One junction end does not reproduce the germline sequence, and a read error may be involved. The chain links TRBV10-1 to TRBJ1-2, with TRBD1 identical over 11 bases. CDR3 length: 14 amino acids. In germline, CDR1 is WNHNN, CDR2 SYGVQD (reference sequence). The CDR3 here is CASSEARDRGSLFF. The CDR3 bases are TGCGCCAGCAGTGAGGCCCGGGACAGGGGGAGCCTTTTTTTC.

V is TRBV5-4 and J is TRBJ1-2, with 11 bases lining up with TRBD1. The CDR3 extends over 15 amino acids. Germline CDR1 and CDR2: SGHNT and YYREEE (reference sequence). J lost 8 bases, V lost 5 bases, and 11 bases had no gene match. The CDR3 region has the DNA TGTGCCAGCAGTCCCGGACAGGGGGCCTGGAGGGGCTACACCTTC. This gives the protein CASSPGQGAWRGYTF.

This chain connects TRBV5-6 to TRBJ1-5; 10 bases are shared with TRBD1. Per germline, CDR1 SGHDT and CDR2 YYEEEE. The CDR3 loop spans 15 amino acids. With V trimmed by 3 bases and J by 6 bases, 6 bases remained unmatched. The CDR3 sequence: CASSSDRGRGQPQHF. In DNA form, the CDR3 reads TGTGCCAGCAGCTCCGACAGGGGGCGCGGTCAGCCCCAGCATTTT.

As DNA, the CDR3 is TGTGCCAGCTCACCGGGACAGGAAAGCTCCTACGAGCAGTACTTC. Translating it yields CASSPGQESSYEQYF. The rearrangement links TRBV18 to TRBJ2-7, with 8 bases fitting TRBD1. Germline assignment: CDR1 KGHSH and CDR2 LQKENI. This CDR3 is built from 15 residues. Trimming at V came to 3 bases and at J to 0 bases, leaving 4 bases not matched to a gene.

This chain links TRBV4-1 with TRBJ1-2; a possible D gene is TRBD1 (6 bases). The CDR3 runs to 16 residues. Trimming shortened V by 4 bases and J by 6 bases, and 21 bases separated the two germline ends. From germline, CDR1 is MGHRA and CDR2 YSYEKL. CDR3 amino acids: CASSPRPGGAGDGYTF. Written as DNA, the CDR3 is TGCGCCAGCAGCCCAAGACCCGGGGGCGCGGGAGATGGCTACACCTTC.